These 30 T cell receptor beta chains were sequenced from one sample in a study of T cells after posttransplantation cyclophosphamide. Cyclophosphamide on days +3 and +4 followed busulfan-fludarabine conditioning and a marrow graft. The table came from immunoSEQ multiplex PCR; TCRdb's copy has only in-frame clones and leaves some out. Among 15,000 or so clones listed, 92% were seen once. Sequenced here: CD4+ T cells sorted from blood, sampled after allogeneic stem cell transplant with posttransplant cyclophosphamide. The receptors originated from a male patient aged 55-69 years who received an allogeneic stem cell transplant from a related donor and was CMV-positive. Some T cells may trace back to the graft donor.

In the case of this clone: This sample includes further DNA sequences coding for the same CDR3. The chain carries TRBV4-2 and TRBJ1-6; D call uncertain. The germline V gene has CDR1 LGHNA and CDR2 YNFKEQ. The CDR3 is 15 residues long. Trimming removed 0 bases at V and 6 bases at J, with 9 bases between. CDR3 amino acids: CASSQERVGNSPLHF. The CDR3 DNA reads TGTGCCAGCAGCCAAGAGAGGGTGGGTAATTCACCCCTCCACTTT.

This sequence joins TRBV14 and TRBJ1-2; 7 positions match TRBD1. J lost 0 bases, V lost 3 bases, and 16 bases had no gene match. Germline V lookup: CDR1 SGHDN, CDR2 FVKESK. This CDR3 is 19 amino acids long. As DNA, the CDR3 is TGTGCCAGCAGCCACGAATTTGGAGGAGGGACAGCAGCTAACTATGGCTACACCTTC. Protein: CASSHEFGGGTAANYGYTF.

The chain carries TRBV28 and TRBJ1-4; D might be TRBD1 (6 bases). This CDR3 comprises 14 residues. Germline CDR1 reads MDHEN; CDR2 reads SYDVKM. Between the trimmed V and J ends, which lost 7 bases and 6 bases, there was a span of 15 bases. As DNA, the CDR3 is TGTGCCAGCACTCCAGGGGCACCTTATGAAAAACTGTTTTTT. This codes for CASTPGAPYEKLFF.

Only a few counts were recorded for this clone. The chain recombines TRBV6-1 with TRBJ1-6; a weak D match, TRBD1 (5 bases). V gave up 5 bases and J gave up 7 bases, with 12 bases separating them. This CDR3 is built from 14 residues. The V gene's germline CDR1 is MNHNS and CDR2 SASEGT. The DNA of the CDR3 is TGTGCCAGCAGTTCCCCAGGGCTGAATTCACCCCTCCACTTT. This gives the protein CASSSPGLNSPLHF.

The chain is built from TRBV2 and TRBJ2-5; possible D gene TRBD2, 6 bases. V was trimmed by 1 base and J by 5 bases, leaving 11 bases between them. The length of the CDR3 is 14 residues. CDR1 SNHLY and CDR2 FYNNEI come from the germline V gene. The CDR3 sequence: CASSEGGDWETQYF. CDR3 DNA sequence: TGTGCCAGCAGTGAAGGGGGGGATTGGGAGACCCAGTACTTC. Full variable domain (missing parts from reference TRBV2 and TRBJ2-5): EPEVTQTPSHQVTQMGQEVILRCVPISNHLYFYWYRQILGQKVEFLVSFYNNEISEKSEIFDDQFSVERPDGSNFTLKIRSTKLEDSAMYFCASSEGGDWETQYFGPGTRLLVL.

The rearrangement links TRBV21-1 to TRBJ2-5; the table's D call, TRBD1, has no DNA check behind it. TRBV21-1 represents a pseudogene. This CDR3 is built from 13 residues. The CDR3 bases are TGTGCCCGTAGAGGGGGCCCTGTGGAGACCCAGTACTTC. As protein: CARRGGPVETQYF.

This chain connects TRBV7-9 to TRBJ2-1; the match to TRBD2 covers 13 bases. The CDR3 totals 16 residues. Germline CDR1 is SEHNR and CDR2 is FQNEAQ (reference sequence). V lost 5 bases, J lost 12 bases, and 13 bases stayed unmatched. The CDR3 DNA follows: TGTGCCAGCAGCAAATCCGGGACTAGCGGGGCCTTAGGGCAGTTCTTC. Encoded protein: CASSKSGTSGALGQFF. Together with reference TRBV7-9 and TRBJ2-1, the CDR3 gives the full variable domain: DTGVSQNPRHKITKRGQNVTFRCDPISEHNRLYWYRQTLGQGPEFLTYFQNEAQLEKSRLLSDRFSAERPKGSFSTLEIQRTEQGDSAMYLCASSKSGTSGALGQFFGPGTRLTVL.

The chain has TRBV9 and TRBJ2-1, with 10 bases aligning to TRBD1. After removal of 3 bases from V and 5 bases from J, the junction contained 5 bases not matched to a gene. The CDR3 length is 15 residues. The germline V gene encodes CDR1 SGDLS and CDR2 YYNGEE. In DNA form, the CDR3 reads TGTGCCAGCAGCGGTGGACAGGGGGGAAACAATGAGCAGTTCTTC. It specifies CASSGGQGGNNEQFF.

This clone was detected once. The junction differs from germline at one of its ends, possibly a read error. The chain couples TRBV19 to TRBJ1-1, with 8 bases matching TRBD1. This CDR3 region has 15 residues. CDR1 LNHDA and CDR2 SQIVND come from the germline V gene (reference sequence). The CDR3 coding sequence is TGTGCCAGCAGTAAGGCGGACAGGGCCGGCACTGAAGCTTTCTTT. Amino acid sequence: CASSKADRAGTEAFF.

The rearrangement joins TRBV28 to TRBJ1-1, with a weak D call TRBD1 (6 bases). V lost 6 bases and J lost 4, with 12 bases in between. The CDR3 is 13 residues long. Germline V lookup: CDR1 MDHEN, CDR2 SYDVKM. CDR3 sequence reads: CASSQGRGTEAFF. The CDR3 DNA reads as TGTGCCAGCAGCCAGGGGCGAGGCACTGAAGCTTTCTTT.

The V gene is TRBV18, the J gene TRBJ1-2; D is undetermined. V lost 1 base, J lost 2 bases, and 5 bases lay in between. This CDR3 is built from 13 residues. Per germline, CDR1 KGHSH and CDR2 LQKENI. The CDR3 DNA reads TGTGCCAGCTCACCACTCCCGAACTATGGCTACACCTTC. This gives the protein CASSPLPNYGYTF.

The V call is TRBV5-4, the J call TRBJ2-1, with D tentatively TRBD1 (5 bases). The CDR3 has 15 residues. Trimming removed 4 bases at V and 0 bases at J, with 11 bases between. Germline CDR1 is SGHNT and CDR2 is YYREEE (reference sequence). CDR3 protein: CASSQRQSSYNEQFF. The CDR3 DNA reads TGTGCCAGCAGCCAACGACAGAGCTCCTACAATGAGCAGTTCTTC.

V is TRBV4-3 and J is TRBJ2-3; 11 positions agree with TRBD1. This CDR3 contains 18 residues. The V gene's germline CDR1 is LGHNA and CDR2 YSLEER. The ends lost 3 bases at V and 2 bases at J; junction bases unmatched: 10. CDR3 DNA: TGCGCCAGCAGCCAGAGGGCGGGGACAGGGGGGGCCACAGATACGCAGTATTTT. Its translation is CASSQRAGTGGATDTQYF.

J is TRBJ1-2 and V is TRBV28, with unresolved D. The V gene lost 5 bases and the J gene lost 6 bases, with 13 bases spanning the gap. Germline V gene sequence: CDR1 MDHEN, CDR2 SYDVKM. This CDR3 region has 13 residues. The CDR3 loop is CASSPLSGNGYTF. CDR3 sequence (DNA): TGTGCCAGCAGTCCCCTTTCGGGTAATGGCTACACCTTC.

The chain carries TRBV5-4 and TRBJ2-3; 12 bases map to TRBD2. The CDR3 is 16 residues long. V shed 1 base, J shed 1 base, and the junction held 1 base outside the gene matches. Germline V CDR1 and CDR2: SGHNT, YYREEE (reference sequence). The CDR3 DNA reads TGTGCCAGCAGCTTGCGACTAGCGGGGGGCACAGATACGCAGTATTTT. It specifies CASSLRLAGGTDTQYF.

V and J are TRBV7-8 and TRBJ2-1; 10 bases are shared with TRBD1. V dropped 5 bases and J dropped 3; count of bases not matched to a gene: 1. The CDR3 is 14 residues long. CDR1 is SGHVS, CDR2 FQNEAQ, per germline. For the CDR3, the DNA is TGTGCCAGCAGCGGGGACAGGGGCTACAATGAGCAGTTCTTC. Encoded protein: CASSGDRGYNEQFF.

The V gene is TRBV30, the J gene TRBJ1-2; 8 nucleotides line up with TRBD1. CDR1 is GTSNPN and CDR2 is SVGIG in the germline V gene (reference sequence). This CDR3 has 12 amino acids. The DNA for the CDR3 is TGTTCCACCGGGACAGGCCTCCGTGGCTACACCTTC. Its protein product is CSTGTGLRGYTF.

In DNA form, the CDR3 reads TGTGCCAGCTCACCAGAAAACAGTGGAAACACCATATATTTT. Its translation: CASSPENSGNTIYF. The gene calls are TRBV18 and TRBJ1-3, with D uncertain. CDR3 length: 14 amino acids. V was shortened by 2 bases and J by 3 bases, with 8 bases between the two germline ends. From germline, CDR1 is KGHSH and CDR2 LQKENI.

The gene calls are TRBV18 and TRBJ2-7; D gene unclear. This CDR3 region has 12 residues. The ends were cut back, 4 bases at V and 6 bases at J, with 10 bases in the middle. CDR1 and CDR2 from the germline V gene are KGHSH and LQKENI. Here the CDR3 DNA reads TGTGCCAGCTCACTATCACGAGGCGAGCAGTACTTC. This codes for CASSLSRGEQYF.

This chain uses TRBV5-1 with TRBJ2-2; TRBD1 matches 9 bases. Germline V gives CDR1 SGHRS, CDR2 YFSETQ. The junction had 2 bases not matched to a gene; V was cut back by 0 bases and J by 2 bases. The CDR3 totals 16 residues. The CDR3 nucleotides are TGCGCCAGCAGCTTGGAACAGGGGGCAAACACCGGGGAGCTGTTTTTT. Its translation: CASSLEQGANTGELFF.

The V call is TRBV9, the J call TRBJ1-5; D gene uncertain. This CDR3 spans 15 amino acids. With 3 bases removed from V and 4 bases from J, the gap between germline ends came to 14 bases. The germline V gene has CDR1 SGDLS and CDR2 YYNGEE. The CDR3 DNA follows: TGTGCCAGCAGCGCCTCCCACAGTGGAAATCAGCCCCAGCATTTT. Its protein product is CASSASHSGNQPQHF.

V gene TRBV6-6 combines with J gene TRBJ1-2; no firm D call. The CDR3 is 12 amino acids. CDR1 MNHNY and CDR2 SVGAGI come from the germline V gene (reference sequence). Trimming removed 11 bases at V and 7 bases at J, with 17 bases between. CDR3 region: CACSLWRSGYTF. CDR3 DNA sequence: TGTGCCTGCTCTTTGTGGAGAAGTGGCTACACCTTC.

V and J are TRBV7-2 and TRBJ1-2; unclear D gene. Germline values: CDR1 SGHTA, CDR2 FQGNSA. With 1 base removed from V and 8 bases from J, the gap between germline ends came to 8 bases. This CDR3 has 12 residues. CDR3 sequence: CASSLGGFGYTF. CDR3 nucleotides: TGTGCCAGCAGCTTAGGCGGGTTCGGCTACACCTTC.

This chain uses TRBV7-3 with TRBJ2-5; 10 positions match TRBD2. With 5 bases clipped from V and 5 bases from J, the junction kept 8 bases outside the gene matches. This CDR3 comprises 15 residues. CDR1 is SGHTA, CDR2 FQGTGA, per germline. CDR3 sequence reads: CASSPQGTSAETQYF. The CDR3 region has the DNA TGTGCCAGCAGCCCTCAAGGGACTAGCGCTGAGACCCAGTACTTC.

The rearrangement links TRBV23-1 to TRBJ1-5, with a possible D match to TRBD1 (5 bases). TRBV23-1 is known as an ORF, though its function is uncertain. This CDR3 comprises 14 residues. V was pared by 9 bases and J by 5 bases, with 17 bases between. CDR3 region: CARAVREVDQPQHF. The CDR3 bases are TGCGCCAGGGCTGTCAGGGAGGTCGATCAGCCCCAGCATTTT.

This clone was observed a single time. This sequence joins TRBV19 and TRBJ2-6; the D gene is possibly TRBD1 (6 bases). CDR1 is LNHDA and CDR2 is SQIVND in the germline V gene (reference sequence). There are 16 residues in the CDR3. With 5 bases removed from V and 3 bases from J, the gap between germline ends came to 14 bases. The CDR3 DNA follows: TGTGCCAGTAGTGGTTTAAGGGGGAATGGGGCCAACGTCCTGACTTTC. Translated, it gives CASSGLRGNGANVLTF.

The J gene is TRBJ1-1, the V gene TRBV13, with D perhaps TRBD1 (6 bases). V lost 1 base and J lost 5, with 11 bases in between. Per the germline V gene, CDR1 is PRHDT and CDR2 is FYEKMQ (reference sequence). The CDR3 has 14 residues. This CDR3 is CASSLEQGGTEAFF. The DNA for the CDR3 is TGTGCCAGCAGCTTAGAACAGGGAGGGACTGAAGCTTTCTTT. The entire variable domain, with the rest obtained from reference TRBV13 and TRBJ1-1, is as follows: AAGVIQSPRHLIKEKRETATLKCYPIPRHDTVYWYQQGPGQDPQFLISFYEKMQSDKGSIPDRFSAQQFSDYHSELNMSSLELGDSALYFCASSLEQGGTEAFFGQGTRLTVV.

The chain carries TRBV18 and TRBJ2-4; D perhaps matches TRBD1 (6 bases). Germline V lookup: CDR1 KGHSH, CDR2 LQKENI. The CDR3 loop spans 15 amino acids. The V and J ends lost 0 bases and 9 bases respectively, with 15 bases between them. CDR3 in DNA: TGTGCCAGCTCACCACCGTTCTATGCAGGGGTCATTCAGTACTTC. Translated: CASSPPFYAGVIQYF.

This chain links TRBV4-2 with TRBJ2-6; 13 bases map to TRBD2. The germline V gene encodes CDR1 LGHNA and CDR2 YNFKEQ. This CDR3 has 18 amino acids. With V trimmed by 4 bases and J by 1 base, 4 bases remained unmatched. The CDR3 sequence: CASSPGLAGASGANVLTF. The CDR3 DNA reads as TGTGCCAGCAGCCCCGGACTAGCGGGGGCGTCTGGGGCCAACGTCCTGACTTTC.

The chain links TRBV7-2 to TRBJ1-2; TRBD1 agrees at 8 bases. From germline, CDR1 is SGHTA and CDR2 FQGNSA. V lost 5 bases and J lost 8; bases outside the gene matches: 7. The CDR3 spans 13 residues. CDR3 residues: CASSPGQAMGYTF. For the CDR3, the DNA is TGTGCCAGCAGCCCGGGACAGGCTATGGGCTACACCTTC.